The entry below describes one T cell receptor beta chain. Its antigen is unidentified. Germline V CDR1 and CDR2: SGHDT, YYEEEE. This CDR3 is built from 14 residues. V gave up 2 bases and J gave up 3 bases, with 8 bases separating them. Sequencing targeted expressed TCRB transcripts, as all isolated RNA had been reverse transcribed. Mean read depth for naive, central memory and regulatory T cell samples was approximately 3.57 million reads. TCRdb keeps only in-frame clones here, not all; method: immunoSEQ multiplex PCR. Here the sample spans 240,000 or so clones, around 20% being singletons. The authors sorted CD4+ naive, central memory, regulatory and stem cell-like memory cells via CD45RO/CCR7/CD25/CD127/CD95/CD27. Purity above 98% was achieved in all sorted populations. The sample originates from a study of beta chain features in type 1 diabetes. Study background: Sorted cells examined across all samples numbered around 99,000,000. General study points: All four CD4+ subsets from Type 1 diabetes patients carried moderately but significantly shorter TCRB CDR3s.

The clonotype originates from a woman in her forties with type 1 diabetes. The chain couples TRBV5-6 to TRBJ2-2, with D perhaps TRBD2 (6 bases). Sequencing used naive CD4+ T cells from blood. In DNA, the CDR3 is TGTGCCAGCAGCTTCGGGGACTACACCGGGGAGCTGTTTTTT. Translated, it gives CASSFGDYTGELFF.